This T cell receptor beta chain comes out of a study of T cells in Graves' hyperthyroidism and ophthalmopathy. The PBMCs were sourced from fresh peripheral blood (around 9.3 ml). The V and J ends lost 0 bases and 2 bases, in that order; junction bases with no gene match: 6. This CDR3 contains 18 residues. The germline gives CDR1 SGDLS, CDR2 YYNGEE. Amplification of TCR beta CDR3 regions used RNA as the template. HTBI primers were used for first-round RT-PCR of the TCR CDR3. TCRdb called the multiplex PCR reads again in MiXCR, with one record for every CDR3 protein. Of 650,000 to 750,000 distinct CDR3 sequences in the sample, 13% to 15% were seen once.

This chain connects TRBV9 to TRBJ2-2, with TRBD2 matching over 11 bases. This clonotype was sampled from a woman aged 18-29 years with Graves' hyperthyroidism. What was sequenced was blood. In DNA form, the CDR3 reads TGTGCCAGCAGCGTAGTGGCTAGCGGGAGGACTAACACCGGGGAGCTGTTTTTT. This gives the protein CASSVVASGRTNTGELFF.